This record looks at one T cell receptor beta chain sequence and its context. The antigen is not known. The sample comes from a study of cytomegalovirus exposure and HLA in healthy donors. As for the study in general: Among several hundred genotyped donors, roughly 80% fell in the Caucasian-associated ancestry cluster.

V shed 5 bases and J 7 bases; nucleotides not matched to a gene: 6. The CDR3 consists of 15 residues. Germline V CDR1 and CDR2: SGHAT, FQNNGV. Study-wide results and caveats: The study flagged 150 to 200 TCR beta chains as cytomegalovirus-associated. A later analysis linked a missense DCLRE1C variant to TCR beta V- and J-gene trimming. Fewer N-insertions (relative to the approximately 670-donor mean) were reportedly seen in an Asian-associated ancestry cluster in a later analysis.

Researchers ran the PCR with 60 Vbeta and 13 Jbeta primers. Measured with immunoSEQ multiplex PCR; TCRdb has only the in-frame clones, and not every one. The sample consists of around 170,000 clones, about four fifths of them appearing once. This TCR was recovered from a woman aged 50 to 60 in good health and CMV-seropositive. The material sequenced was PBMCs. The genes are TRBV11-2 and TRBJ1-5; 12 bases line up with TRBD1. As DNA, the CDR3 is TGTGCCAGCAGCCCGGGACAGGGGGCAGGGCAGCCCCAGCATTTT. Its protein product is CASSPGQGAGQPQHF.